The source of this T cell receptor beta chain is a study of T cell repertoires in cytomegalovirus infection. The wider study: Public TCR beta signatures indicated both CMV infection and matching HLA type.

Study findings and constraints: Clonotype analysis showed dominance of the ex vivo response by HLA-C-restricted CMV-specific TCR beta clonotypes.

TCRdb re-analysed the reads in MiXCR, keeping a single row per CDR3 protein. The sample lists about 890,000 distinct CDR3 sequences, around 30% occurring once. On this clonotype itself: Its antigen is currently unknown. A single base separates this from a much larger clone, so it may be a read error.

This receptor was obtained from a human donor in good health (CMV status not recorded). Some clones in this sample may be carry-over from other donors' samples. Sequenced here: cultured CD8+ T cells from PBMCs, sampled from culture after CMV antigen stimulation.

The chain's CDR3 is CASTPPEGPEWETQYF. CDR3 DNA: TGTGCCAGCACCCCACCCGAGGGACCTGAGTGGGAGACCCAGTACTTC. The chain employs TRBV7-9 and TRBJ2-5, with D perhaps TRBD1 or TRBD2 (5 bases each). The CDR3 length is 16 residues. V was clipped by 7 bases and J by 5 bases, with 23 bases between them. CDR1 and CDR2 from the germline V gene are SEHNR and FQNEAQ (reference sequence).